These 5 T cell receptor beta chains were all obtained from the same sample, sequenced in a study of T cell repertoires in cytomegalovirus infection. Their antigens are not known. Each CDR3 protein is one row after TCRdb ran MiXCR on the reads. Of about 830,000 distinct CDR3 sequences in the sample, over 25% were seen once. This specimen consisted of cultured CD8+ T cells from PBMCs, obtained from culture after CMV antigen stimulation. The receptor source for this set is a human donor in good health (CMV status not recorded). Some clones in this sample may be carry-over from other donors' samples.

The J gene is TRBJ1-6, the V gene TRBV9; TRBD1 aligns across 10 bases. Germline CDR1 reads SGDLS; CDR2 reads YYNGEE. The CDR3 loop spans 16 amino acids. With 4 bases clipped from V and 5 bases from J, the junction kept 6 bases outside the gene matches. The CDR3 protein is CASSLGQGPNNSPLHF. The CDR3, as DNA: TGTGCCAGCAGCCTGGGACAGGGGCCGAATAATTCACCCCTCCACTTT. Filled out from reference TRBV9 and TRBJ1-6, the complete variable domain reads DSGVTQTPKHLITATGQRVTLRCSPRSGDLSVYWYQQSLDQGLQFLIQYYNGEERAKGNILERFSAQQFPDLHSELNLSSLELGDSALYFCASSLGQGPNNSPLHFGNGTRLTVT.

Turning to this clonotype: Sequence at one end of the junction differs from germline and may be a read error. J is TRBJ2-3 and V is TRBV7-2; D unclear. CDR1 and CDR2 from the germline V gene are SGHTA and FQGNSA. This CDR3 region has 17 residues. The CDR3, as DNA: TGTGCCAGCACCTTACCAGCTGGGATAGCTAGCACAGATACGCAGTATTTT. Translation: CASTLPAGIASTDTQYF. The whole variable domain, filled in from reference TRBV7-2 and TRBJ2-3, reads GAGVSQSPSNKVTEKGKDVELRCDPISGHTALYWYRQSLGQGLEFLIYFQGNSAPDKSGLPSDRFSAERTGGSVSTLTIQRTQQEDSAVYLCASTLPAGIASTDTQYFGPGTRLTVL.

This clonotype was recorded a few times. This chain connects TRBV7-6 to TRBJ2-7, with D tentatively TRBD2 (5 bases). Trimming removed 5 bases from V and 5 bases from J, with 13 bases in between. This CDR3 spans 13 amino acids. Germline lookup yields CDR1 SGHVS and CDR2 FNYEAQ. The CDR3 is CASSPSAGNEQYF. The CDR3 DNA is TGTGCCAGCAGCCCCTCCGCCGGGAACGAGCAGTACTTC.

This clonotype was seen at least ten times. Here the CDR3 reads CASSLVRGGPIYNEQFF. The CDR3 region has the DNA TGTGCCAGCAGCTTAGTACGAGGGGGGCCGATCTACAATGAGCAGTTCTTC. This rearrangement joins TRBV7-8 to TRBJ2-1, with D perhaps TRBD1 or TRBD2 (6 bases each). V lost 1 base, J lost 3 bases, and 16 bases lay in between. The length of the CDR3 is 17 residues. The germline gives CDR1 SGHVS, CDR2 FQNEAQ.

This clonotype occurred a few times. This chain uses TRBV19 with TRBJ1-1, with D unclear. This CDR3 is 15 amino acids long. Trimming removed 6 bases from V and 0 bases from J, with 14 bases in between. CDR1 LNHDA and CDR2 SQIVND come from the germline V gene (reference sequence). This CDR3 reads CASSVDYLMNTEAFF. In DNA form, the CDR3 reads TGTGCCAGTAGCGTAGATTACCTGATGAACACTGAAGCTTTCTTT.